The rows below give T cell receptor beta chains drawn from one sample of a study of Ad26.COV2.S vaccination and SARS-CoV-2 variants. Some clones are missing from TCRdb's copy, which holds only in-frame ones; the method was immunoSEQ multiplex PCR. The sample has hundreds of thousands of clones, roughly 91% seen once. The specimen was peripheral blood, collected in a trial of Ad26.COV2.S vaccine versus placebo. These receptors were taken from a person aged 18 to 65 who received the Ad26.COV2.S COVID-19 vaccine or a placebo. CDR3s include the opening cysteine and the closing phenylalanine or tryptophan.

v_call,cdr3_aa
TRBV6-6,CASSRGVQETQYF
TRBV2,CASGRTGEETQYF
TRBV5-1,CASSPPSSAGTYGYTF
TRBV19,CASSKDKGTQYF
TRBV7-9,CASRSRQGDGNTIYF
TRBV18,CASSPGGDGAQYF
TRBV15,CATSAGRVYSNQPQHF
TRBV6-2/TRBV6-3,CASSYGVTSGGPIYEQYF
TRBV6-5,CASSLAGGPDTQYF
TRBV7-9,CASSNRGDKNIQYF
TRBV6-6,CAGGQALNSPLHF
TRBV24-1,CATSDLSGVAFF
TRBV30,CAWSPPGTGRGNQPQHF
TRBV18,CASSPNIGQGSSYEQYF
TRBV6-6,CASSPLSPGQGKDTQYF
TRBV7-3,CASSLTAKNYNEQFF
TRBV10-3,CAISPQFANTGELFF
TRBV6-5,CASKGASYEQYF
TRBV4-2,CASSSRDRAILF
TRBV5-4,CASSAWTGDNSPLHF
TRBV30,CAWSVGRGSYEQYF
TRBV18,CASSTLDPAGGRSTDTQYF
TRBV4-3,CASSQAPGEGINEQFF
TRBV7-9,CASSPGEKLFF
TRBV30,CAWTGGPGELFF
TRBV11-2,CASSPPGQIYEAFF
TRBV5-1,CASSLAETSSYEQYF
TRBV6-5,CASSFDRYNEQFF
TRBV10-3,CAISRVDSSGNTIYF
TRBV5-5,CASSSDRTGNEQYF
TRBV5-4,CASSLGDRYNYGYTF
TRBV7-2,CASSGDRDQPQHF
TRBV2,CASSETAGGAGGYTF
TRBV4-3,CASSQDLAGGNYGYTF
TRBV30,CAWSVKGNTIYF
TRBV3-1/TRBV3-2,CASSQRHGDYSTDTQYF
TRBV2,CASSEEGLSYEQYF
TRBV10-3,CAISAQGGVSGTEAFF
TRBV19,CASSIDRAYGYTF
TRBV4-1,CASSQGAGQGKEQYF
TRBV7-9,CASSEQGSSNQPQHF
TRBV5-4,CASSLALAGGPGETQYF
TRBV7-9,CASSRGGWAEQYF
TRBV6-5,CASRTRYSNQPQHF
TRBV2,CASSDRVSNQPQHF
TRBV6-5,CASSSTRQYEQYF
TRBV30,CAWEPGRINSPLHF
TRBV3-1/TRBV3-2,CASSQRTTNEKLFF
TRBV9,CASSEGGFSYEQYF
TRBV20-1,CSAPTNYGYTF
TRBV27,CASSLRQGNTEAFF
TRBV7-9,CASSTRGTDSPYEQYF
TRBV6-5,CASTRTGYGYTF
TRBV12-3/TRBV12-4,CASSLGGSYGYTF
TRBV23-1,CASSLTANNSPLHF